This entry lists 18 T cell receptor beta chains sequenced from one sample in a study of cytomegalovirus exposure and HLA in healthy donors. Both 60 Vbeta primers and 13 Jbeta primers went into the PCR. The assay was immunoSEQ multiplex PCR, and TCRdb's table has in-frame clones only and misses some. The table shows 150,000 or so clones, with 80% occurring only once. Sequencing was carried out using PBMCs. The origin of the receptors is a woman between 50 and 59 years old in good health and CMV-seropositive.

In regard to this clone: Other DNA sequences of this sample code for an identical CDR3. The chain has TRBV7-9 and TRBJ2-1; D is perhaps TRBD2 (6 bases). CDR1 and CDR2 (germline): SEHNR, FQNEAQ (reference sequence). CDR3 size: 17 residues. The V end lost 0 bases, the J end lost 0 bases, and 12 bases lay between the germline ends. The CDR3, as DNA: TGTGCCAGCAGCTTAGCGAGCGGGCCTAGCTCCTACAATGAGCAGTTCTTC. Translated: CASSLASGPSSYNEQFF.

This sequence joins TRBV18 and TRBJ1-1, with D unresolved. CDR3 size: 15 residues. Germline V CDR1 and CDR2: KGHSH, LQKENI. Trimming took 3 bases from V and 5 from J, leaving 16 bases between them. The CDR3 region is CASSPSQSSGTEAFF. The CDR3 bases are TGTGCCAGCTCACCGTCGCAGTCTTCGGGGACTGAAGCTTTCTTT.

This clone came up a few times. This chain joins TRBV7-9 and TRBJ1-1, with D uncertain. This CDR3 is built from 14 residues. CDR1 SEHNR and CDR2 FQNEAQ come from the germline V gene (reference sequence). Deletions cut 5 bases from V and 6 bases from J, with 16 bases between. The chain's CDR3 is CASSPPLKAPEAFF. CDR3 DNA: TGTGCCAGCAGCCCCCCTCTGAAAGCCCCTGAAGCTTTCTTT.

The CDR3 sequence is CASSWMRAGGSYEQYF. CDR3 coding DNA: TGTGCCAGCAGCTGGATGAGGGCAGGGGGCTCCTACGAGCAGTACTTC. J is TRBJ2-7 and V is TRBV5-6, with 7 bases lining up with TRBD1. Losses at the gene ends were 3 bases for V and 0 bases for J; bases not matched to a gene: 9. The CDR3 is made up of 16 amino acids. Germline V lookup: CDR1 SGHDT, CDR2 YYEEEE.

This chain uses TRBV25-1 with TRBJ1-1; D might be TRBD1 (5 bases). Per germline, CDR1 MGHDK and CDR2 SYGVNS. CDR3 length: 17 residues. V was pared by 3 bases and J by 3 bases, with 20 bases between. DNA of the CDR3: TGTGCCAGCAGTGAGGGCCGCGTTTCCCCGGGGGACACTGAAGCTTTCTTT. Translated, it gives CASSEGRVSPGDTEAFF.

Comment on this clone: Relative to the germline gene, one junction end is altered; a read error may explain this. The chain couples TRBV4-1 to TRBJ2-3, with 13 bases identical to TRBD2. Germline CDR1 MGHRA, CDR2 YSYEKL. The CDR3 covers 16 residues. CDR3 DNA sequence: TGCGCCAGCAGCCAGAGGACTAGCGGGAGCAGAGATACGCAGTATTTT. It is translated as CASSQRTSGSRDTQYF.

This sequence joins TRBV15 and TRBJ2-5, with D uncertain. CDR1 is LNHNV, CDR2 YYDKDF, per germline (reference sequence). This CDR3 spans 14 amino acids. V lost 2 bases to trimming and J lost 5 bases, with 12 bases between them. CDR3 amino acids: CATSRSTEIETQYF. The CDR3 nucleotides are TGTGCCACCAGCAGATCGACTGAAATTGAGACCCAGTACTTC.

The chain has TRBV11-3 and TRBJ2-7; possibly TRBD2 for D (5 bases). CDR1 and CDR2 (germline): SGHNT, YENEEA. The CDR3 runs to 14 residues. V was clipped by 4 bases and J by 7 bases, with 17 bases between them. The DNA of the CDR3 is TGTGCCAGCAGCTCTGTGAGGGCCCCCGGGGAGCAGTACTTC. It encodes CASSSVRAPGEQYF.

V and J are TRBV10-3 and TRBJ2-1, with 10 nucleotides matching TRBD2. V was clipped by 5 bases and J by 0 bases; unmatched bases: 1. CDR1 and CDR2 (germline): ENHRY, SYGVKD. The CDR3 runs 15 residues. The CDR3 here is CAISLAGASYNEQFF. The DNA for the CDR3 is TGTGCCATCAGTCTAGCGGGAGCCTCCTACAATGAGCAGTTCTTC.

This clone was seen a few times. The V and J genes are TRBV18 and TRBJ2-2; no reliable D call. The V and J ends lost 0 bases and 6 bases respectively, with 8 bases between them. Germline assignment: CDR1 KGHSH and CDR2 LQKENI. This CDR3 has 14 residues. The CDR3 nucleotides read TGTGCCAGCTCACCACCGTCGCGGTCCGGGGAGCTGTTTTTT. Its protein is CASSPPSRSGELFF.

The chain couples TRBV28 to TRBJ1-3; TRBD1 agrees at 8 bases. The V gene end was trimmed by 3 bases and the J gene end by 0 bases; junction bases not matched to a gene: 4. The CDR3 has 16 amino acids. The germline CDR1 and CDR2 sequences are MDHEN and SYDVKM. As DNA, the CDR3 is TGTGCCAGCAGTTTCCGTACAGGGGGCTCTGGAAACACCATATATTTT. Translated: CASSFRTGGSGNTIYF.

V and J are TRBV9 and TRBJ1-3, with 9 bases lining up with TRBD1. CDR1 is SGDLS and CDR2 is YYNGEE in the germline V gene. With V trimmed by 4 bases and J by 2 bases, 7 bases remained unmatched. The CDR3 contains 16 residues. For the CDR3, the DNA is TGTGCCAGCAGCAAATCGACAGGGGGGACTGGAAACACCATATATTTT. Translated, it gives CASSKSTGGTGNTIYF.

As for this clone: One junction end does not reproduce the germline sequence, and a read error may be involved. This chain uses TRBV29-1 with TRBJ2-3; 12 nucleotides match TRBD2. Looked up from germline, CDR1 is SQVTM and CDR2 is ANQGSEA. This CDR3 has 17 amino acids. The CDR3 DNA sequence: TGCGGCGTTGATTCCCGACGGACTAGCGGGGGCACAGATACGCAGTATTTT. Protein product: CGVDSRRTSGGTDTQYF.

The J gene is TRBJ1-2, the V gene TRBV11-3; D possibly corresponds to TRBD1 (6 bases). Trimming took 5 bases from V and 2 from J, leaving 9 bases between them. The germline CDR1 and CDR2 sequences are SGHNT and YENEEA. The CDR3 consists of 13 residues. The CDR3 loop is CASSLGQNYGYTF. CDR3 bases: TGTGCCAGCAGCCTCGGACAGAACTATGGCTACACCTTC.

This chain uses TRBV10-3 with TRBJ2-5; the match to TRBD1 covers 10 bases. Germline V gives CDR1 ENHRY, CDR2 SYGVKD. V trimming: 6 bases; J trimming: 1 base; junction bases outside the gene matches: 11. The CDR3 is 17 residues long. CDR3 amino acids: CAISQFRTGGVQETQYF. In nucleotides, the CDR3 is TGTGCCATCAGCCAATTCAGGACAGGGGGGGTCCAAGAGACCCAGTACTTC.

The chain carries TRBV7-9 and TRBJ1-4, with D perhaps matching TRBD1 (6 bases). The V end lost 5 bases, the J end lost 0 bases, and 13 bases lay between the germline ends. The CDR3 runs to 16 residues. CDR1 is SEHNR, CDR2 FQNEAQ, per germline (reference sequence). Here the CDR3 reads CASSIGQSATNEKLFF. CDR3 sequence (DNA): TGTGCCAGCAGCATAGGACAGTCCGCAACTAATGAAAAACTGTTTTTT.

The chain links TRBV6-5 to TRBJ1-2; 7 positions match TRBD1. The CDR3 covers 14 residues. J lost 2 bases, V lost 2 bases, and 2 bases had no gene match. Germline CDR1 is MNHEY and CDR2 is SVGAGI. CDR3 DNA: TGTGCCAGCAGTTACCAACAGGGGAACTATGGCTACACCTTC. This encodes CASSYQQGNYGYTF.

J is TRBJ1-5 and V is TRBV10-3, with D unclear. V dropped 0 bases and J dropped 2 bases, with 2 bases sitting between them. CDR1 ENHRY and CDR2 SYGVKD come from the germline V gene. The CDR3 sequence is 13 residues long. The CDR3 nucleotides are TGTGCCATCAGTGAGTCCGGCAATCAGCCCCAGCATTTT. Protein: CAISESGNQPQHF.